One and the same sample provided the 6 T cell receptor beta chains below, sequenced in a study of shared clonotypes between healthy human individuals. Assay used: immunoSEQ multiplex PCR; TCRdb lists only in-frame clones, some missing. The sample shows more than 600,000 clones, 92% of them seen only once. CD45RO-negative cells were positively selected for CCR7, leaving out terminally differentiated effector memory CD45RA+ cells. Sequencing was carried out using naive CD8+ T cells sorted from blood. These receptors were collected from a man younger than 45 in good health.

Turning to this clone: Other nucleotide sequences in the sample specify the same CDR3. The chain employs TRBV7-9 and TRBJ1-1; D ambiguous. The V gene's germline CDR1 is SEHNR and CDR2 FQNEAQ (reference sequence). With 6 bases removed from V and 4 bases from J, the gap between germline ends came to 9 bases. This CDR3 is 12 amino acids long. The CDR3 protein is CASSSGITEAFF. Written as DNA, the CDR3 is TGTGCCAGCAGTTCCGGGATCACTGAAGCTTTCTTT.

This chain uses TRBV11-2 with TRBJ2-2; D is ambiguous. V dropped 1 base and J dropped 0 bases, with 6 bases sitting between them. This CDR3 spans 15 amino acids. Per germline, CDR1 SGHAT and CDR2 FQNNGV. This CDR3 reads CASSLGPANTGELFF. The CDR3 region has the DNA TGTGCCAGCAGCTTAGGTCCAGCGAACACCGGGGAGCTGTTTTTT.

This chain connects TRBV27 to TRBJ2-2, with a possible D match to TRBD1 (6 bases). The CDR3 length is 14 residues. V lost 8 bases, J lost 1 base, and 11 bases lay in between. From germline, CDR1 is MNHEY and CDR2 SMNVEV (reference sequence). CDR3 residues: CASGWTENTGELFF. The CDR3 DNA is TGTGCCAGCGGCTGGACAGAGAACACCGGGGAGCTGTTTTTT.

The V and J genes are TRBV9 and TRBJ2-7; 7 bases match TRBD2. The germline gives CDR1 SGDLS, CDR2 YYNGEE. CDR3 size: 20 residues. V shed 0 bases, J shed 3 bases, and the junction held 21 bases outside the gene matches. CDR3 sequence (DNA): TGTGCCAGCAGCGTAGAGTTCCTAGCGGCGCCGGAAAAAACTATCTACGAGCAGTACTTC. This translates into CASSVEFLAAPEKTIYEQYF.

The chain is built from TRBV29-1 and TRBJ2-2; maybe TRBD1 (5 bases). V lost 0 bases and J lost 4, with 15 bases in between. The germline V gene has CDR1 SQVTM and CDR2 ANQGSEA. The CDR3 sequence is 16 residues long. The chain's CDR3 is CSVEEGRHPGTGELFF. Here the CDR3 DNA reads TGCAGCGTTGAAGAGGGGCGACATCCGGGCACCGGGGAGCTGTTTTTT.

As to this clone: The junction and the germline gene differ at one end; a read error may be behind it. This chain uses TRBV6-5 with TRBJ2-7, with D uncertain. Germline-derived CDR1 and CDR2 are MNHEY and SVGAGI. The CDR3 is 11 amino acids. DNA of the CDR3: TGTGCCAGCAGTAACTCCTACGAGCAGTACTTC. It is translated as CASSNSYEQYF.